Below, one T cell receptor beta chain is given with its context. This sample is drawn from a study of T cell changes during pregnancy in multiple sclerosis. Some clones are missing from TCRdb's copy, which holds only in-frame ones; the method was immunoSEQ multiplex PCR. The data hold roughly 93,000 clones, with about 92% observed a single time. The source of this sequence is a female donor with multiple sclerosis, enrolled in a pregnancy study. This sample comprised peripheral blood, obtained after pregnancy.

The CDR3 loop is CASGFSTDGLAGPNTDTQYF. CDR3 DNA: TGTGCCAGCGGGTTTTCGACTGATGGACTAGCGGGACCAAACACAGATACGCAGTATTTT. The chain has TRBV2 and TRBJ2-3, with TRBD2 matching 12 bases. V trimming: 8 bases; J trimming: 2 bases; junction bases outside the gene matches: 20. The CDR3 sequence is 20 residues long. The germline V gene encodes CDR1 SNHLY and CDR2 FYNNEI.